This T cell receptor (beta chain) comes out of a study of blood T cell repertoires in COVID-19. Study in general: Samples came from the United States, Italy and Spain, spanning acute and convalescent COVID-19. The cDNA or gDNA used as material had been derived from T cells, B-cell-depleted T cells, or PBMCs.

V was cut by 2 bases and J by 0 bases, with 8 bases left in between. The germline gives CDR1 MDHEN, CDR2 SYDVKM. The CDR3 spans 15 residues. The authors' processing: Researchers report that nucleated cell counts were estimated from reference gene primer amplification. Profiling relied on immunoSEQ multiplex PCR, and the TCRdb table lists in-frame clones only, not all of them. V and J calls and clone size are copied from that table; D and trimming were computed from the DNA. The sample consists of fewer than 300,000 clones, under 90% of them appearing once. This receptor was taken from a woman between 18 and 30 years old with acute or convalescent COVID-19. The sample consisted of peripheral blood. The rearrangement uses TRBV28 and TRBJ1-5; tentatively, D is TRBD1 (6 bases). CDR3 in DNA: TGTGCCAGCAGTTTAGGGGACACTAGCAATCAGCCCCAGCATTTT. This gives the protein CASSLGDTSNQPQHF.